These T cell receptor beta chains were read from a single sample in a study of cytomegalovirus exposure and HLA in healthy donors. The data were produced by immunoSEQ multiplex PCR, yet TCRdb's version contains in-frame clones alone and is incomplete. Among 100,000 to 130,000 clones listed, around 73% were seen once. Sample: PBMCs. These receptors were obtained from a man aged 25-45 years in good health and CMV-seronegative. Both conserved end residues are part of each CDR3. The D gene is left open where the match is weak. Some rows mark clone size as missing; the rest say once, few, many or name a class of expanded clone.

V	size	D	J	DNA	CDR3
TRBV29-1	-	-	TRBJ2-3	TGCAGCGGCGGGTACCGCACAGATACGCAGTATTTT	CSGGYRTDTQYF
TRBV7-9	-	TRBD1	TRBJ2-7	TGTGCCAGCAGCTTAGCGATTAGGGACAGGGTCTACGAGCAGTACTTC	CASSLAIRDRVYEQYF
TRBV15	-	-	TRBJ2-3	TGTGCCACCAGCAGATTAGCGACTAGCACAGATACGCAGTATTTT	CATSRLATSTDTQYF
TRBV6-5	-	TRBD2	TRBJ2-7	TGTGCCAGCAGGAGTAGCGGGGGGGGCCGCTACGAGCAGTACTTC	CASRSSGGGRYEQYF
TRBV27	-	TRBD1	TRBJ2-7	TGTGCCAGCAGTTTCGGACAGGGGAACGAGCAGTACTTC	CASSFGQGNEQYF
TRBV25-1	-	TRBD1	TRBJ1-1	TGTGCCAGCAGTGTGGGGGGACAGGCGGAAGCTTTCTTT	CASSVGGQAEAFF
TRBV7-9	-	-	TRBJ2-7	TGTGCCAGCAGCTCCGGGTCCATCTACGAGCAGTACTTC	CASSSGSIYEQYF
TRBV28	-	-	TRBJ1-1	TGTGCCAGCAGTTACTTCGTTATGAACACTGAAGCTTTCTTT	CASSYFVMNTEAFF
TRBV5-6	few	TRBD1	TRBJ1-2	TGTGCCAGCAGCTTCCCGACAGGGGGCAGGGGCTACACCTTC	CASSFPTGGRGYTF
TRBV2	-	-	TRBJ1-5	TGTGCCAGCAGTGAAACAGGCAATCAGCCCCAGCATTTT	CASSETGNQPQHF
TRBV28	-	-	TRBJ1-6	TGTGCCAGTGGGGAGCAAAACTCCTATAATTCACCCCTCCACTTT	CASGEQNSYNSPLHF
TRBV4-1	-	-	TRBJ2-7	TGCGCCAGCAGCCAAGGGCACAGGGAGGGTGACGAGCAGTACTTC	CASSQGHREGDEQYF
TRBV7-2	-	TRBD2	TRBJ2-3	TGTGCCAGCAGCTCAGCGGGAGGGAGCACAGATACGCAGTATTTT	CASSSAGGSTDTQYF
TRBV5-1	-	TRBD2	TRBJ2-1	TGCGCCAGCAATTCGAAGCGGGAGGGCGATGAGCAGTTCTTC	CASNSKREGDEQFF
TRBV21-1	-	-	TRBJ1-5	TGTGCCAGCAGCAGTGACAGGGTAGGTAGCGATCAGCCCCAGCATTTT	CASSSDRVGSDQPQHF
TRBV9	-	TRBD1	TRBJ2-1	TGTGCCAGCAGCGCCGGGACAGGGTACCATGAGCAGTTCTTC	CASSAGTGYHEQFF
TRBV27	few	-	TRBJ2-3	TGTGCCAGCAGCCCCAGACAAGGTCTAAGGGGGGGTAGCACAGATACGCAGTATTTT	CASSPRQGLRGGSTDTQYF
TRBV5-1	once	TRBD1	TRBJ2-6	TGCGCCAGCAGCCCCCGACAGGGAAACTCTGGGGCCAACGTCCTGACTTTC	CASSPRQGNSGANVLTF
TRBV5-8	-	TRBD1	TRBJ1-4	TGTGCCAGCAGTCCCGGGACAGGGGCTAATGAAAAACTGTTTTTT	CASSPGTGANEKLFF
TRBV7-9	-	-	TRBJ2-1	TGTTCCAGCAGCCCATATTCCCCTGGAGGGCGGTCCGGTGAGCAGTTCTTC	CSSSPYSPGGRSGEQFF
TRBV5-1	-	TRBD2	TRBJ2-1	TGCGCCAGCAGCTTGCTAGCGGGAGATGAGCAGTTCTTC	CASSLLAGDEQFF
TRBV19	-	TRBD2	TRBJ2-1	TGTGCCAGTAGACCCGTCACTAGCGGGTCCTACAATGAGCAGTTCTTC	CASRPVTSGSYNEQFF
TRBV19	-	-	TRBJ2-1	TGTGCCAGTAGTATAGTTGGGGGGAGCGGCAATGAGCAGTTCTTC	CASSIVGGSGNEQFF
TRBV5-8	-	TRBD2	TRBJ2-5	TGTGCCAGCAGCTTCGGACTAGCGGGAGGGGGGGAGACCCAGTACTTC	CASSFGLAGGGETQYF
TRBV14	-	-	TRBJ2-5	TGTGCCAGCAGCCAAGATGGTCGTGATAGCGCGAACTTC	CASSQDGRDSANF
TRBV7-2	-	-	TRBJ2-5	TGTGCCAGCAGCCCCGGGACTTTGCAAGAGACCCAGTACTTC	CASSPGTLQETQYF
TRBV7-6	-	TRBD2	TRBJ2-5	TGTGCCAGCAGCTTAGGACTAGCGATAGAGACCCAGTACTTC	CASSLGLAIETQYF
TRBV18	-	TRBD1	TRBJ2-4	TGTGCCAGCTCTCCGCGACAGGGGGCCAAAAACATTCAGTACTTC	CASSPRQGAKNIQYF
TRBV28	-	TRBD1	TRBJ1-1	TGTGCCAGCAGTCCGACCGGGACAGGGTCTATAGAAGCTTTCTTT	CASSPTGTGSIEAFF
TRBV6-1	-	-	TRBJ2-7	TGTGCCAGCAGTCAAGGTATCAGGGGCCTCTCCTACGAGCAGTACTTC	CASSQGIRGLSYEQYF
TRBV28	once	TRBD1	TRBJ2-5	TGTGCCAGCAGCCCTAACAGGGGGCTCCAAGAGACCCAGTACTTC	CASSPNRGLQETQYF